Shown below are 7 T cell receptor beta chains from a single sample sequenced in a study of cytomegalovirus exposure and HLA in healthy donors. The primer mix had 60 Vbeta and 13 Jbeta primers. Profiling relied on immunoSEQ multiplex PCR, and the TCRdb table lists in-frame clones only, not all of them. The table shows fewer than 200,000 clones, with roughly 88% occurring only once. Sequencing used PBMCs. These receptors were obtained from a girl aged 2 to 9 in good health and CMV-seropositive.

The gene calls are TRBV25-1 and TRBJ1-2, with 8 bases identical to TRBD1. The ends lost 6 bases at V and 4 bases at J; junction bases unmatched: 1. This CDR3 has 12 residues. Per germline, CDR1 MGHDK and CDR2 SYGVNS. The CDR3 sequence is CASRGQVYGYTF. CDR3 in DNA: TGTGCCAGCAGGGGACAGGTCTATGGCTACACCTTC.

This chain joins TRBV27 and TRBJ1-1; D is uncertain. The CDR3 sequence is 14 residues long. The V end lost 1 base, the J end lost 0 bases, and 6 bases lay between the germline ends. The germline gives CDR1 MNHEY, CDR2 SMNVEV (reference sequence). CDR3 protein: CASSLLSVNTEAFF. DNA for the CDR3: TGTGCCAGCAGTTTATTGTCAGTGAACACTGAAGCTTTCTTT.

This chain connects TRBV5-1 to TRBJ1-4; no firm D call. Germline assignment: CDR1 SGHRS and CDR2 YFSETQ. This CDR3 spans 14 amino acids. The germline V and J ends were trimmed by 0 bases and 6 bases, with 9 bases remaining between them. The CDR3 region is CASSLGGVYEKLFF. CDR3 nucleotide sequence: TGCGCCAGCAGCTTGGGCGGAGTCTATGAAAAACTGTTTTTT.

The CDR3 coding sequence is TGTGCCTGGGGGGGACAGTTAGCCAAAAACATTCAGTACTTC. It codes for CAWGGQLAKNIQYF. The V and J genes are TRBV30 and TRBJ2-4; TRBD1 aligns across 7 bases. V was clipped by 5 bases and J by 0 bases; unmatched bases: 4. Looked up from germline, CDR1 is GTSNPN and CDR2 is SVGIG (reference sequence). This CDR3 comprises 14 residues.

The CDR3, as DNA: TGTGCCAGCAGTGGGGCAGTCAATCAGCCCCAGCATTTT. It codes for CASSGAVNQPQHF. J is TRBJ1-5 and V is TRBV6-1; D not certain. The ends were cut back, 4 bases at V and 3 bases at J, with 7 bases in the middle. Germline CDR1 and CDR2: MNHNS and SASEGT. The CDR3 has 13 amino acids.

The chain couples TRBV5-4 to TRBJ1-6; D might be TRBD1 (5 bases). V lost 4 bases, J lost 8 bases, and 16 bases lay in between. The CDR3 loop spans 15 amino acids. Germline CDR1 reads SGHNT; CDR2 reads YYREEE (reference sequence). As DNA, the CDR3 is TGTGCCAGCAGCGAAATGACTGGGGCGGATTCACCCCTCCACTTT. This sequence encodes CASSEMTGADSPLHF.

This CDR3 reads CASSSDTGGGYTF. In DNA, the CDR3 is TGCGCCAGCAGCTCGGACACAGGGGGAGGCTACACCTTC. The J gene is TRBJ1-2, the V gene TRBV5-1; 8 bases map to TRBD1. Germline V CDR1 and CDR2: SGHRS, YFSETQ. Trimming at V came to 3 bases and at J to 8 bases, leaving 6 bases not matched to a gene. The CDR3 has 13 residues.